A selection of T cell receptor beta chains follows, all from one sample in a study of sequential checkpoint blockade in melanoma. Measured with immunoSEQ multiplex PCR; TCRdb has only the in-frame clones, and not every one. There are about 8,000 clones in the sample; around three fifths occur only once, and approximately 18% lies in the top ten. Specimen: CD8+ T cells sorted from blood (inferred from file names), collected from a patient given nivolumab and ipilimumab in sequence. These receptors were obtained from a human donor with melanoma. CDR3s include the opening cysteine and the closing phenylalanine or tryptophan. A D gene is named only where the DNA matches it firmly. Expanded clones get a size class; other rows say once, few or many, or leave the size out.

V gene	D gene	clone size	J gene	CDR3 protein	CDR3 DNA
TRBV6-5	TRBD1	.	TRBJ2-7	CASSYSSGGVLYF	TGTGCCAGCAGTTACTCTTCAGGGGGCGTCCTTTACTTC
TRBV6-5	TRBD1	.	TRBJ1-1	CASRGTGREAFF	TGTGCCAGCAGGGGGACAGGACGTGAAGCTTTCTTT
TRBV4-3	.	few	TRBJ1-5	CASSQDSYSNQPQHF	TGCGCCAGCAGCCAGGACAGCTATAGCAATCAGCCCCAGCATTTT
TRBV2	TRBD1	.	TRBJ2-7	CASSEAGTAYEQYF	TGTGCCAGCAGTGAAGCAGGGACAGCCTACGAGCAGTACTTC
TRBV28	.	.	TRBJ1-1	CASSLRGNTEAFF	TGTGCCAGCAGTTTACGCGGGAACACTGAAGCTTTCTTT
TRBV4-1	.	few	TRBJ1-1	CASSQVGEDTEAFF	TGCGCCAGCAGCCAAGTCGGGGAAGACACTGAAGCTTTCTTT
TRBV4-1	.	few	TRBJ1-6	CASSQGGGSPLHF	TGCGCCAGCAGCCAAGGCGGGGGTTCACCCCTCCACTTT
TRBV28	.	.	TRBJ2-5	CASSLLGGQETQYF	TGTGCCAGCAGTTTACTGGGGGGCCAAGAGACCCAGTACTTC
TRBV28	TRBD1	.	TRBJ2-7	CASSLGLLGRGPSYEQYF	TGTGCCAGCAGTTTGGGTCTTCTGGGCAGGGGGCCCTCCTACGAGCAGTACTTC
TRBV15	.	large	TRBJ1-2	CATSRDSTGIYTF	TGTGCCACCAGCAGAGATTCGACAGGTATCTACACCTTC
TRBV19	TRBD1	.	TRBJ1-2	CASSVQGAGGYGYTF	TGTGCCAGTAGCGTTCAGGGGGCCGGAGGCTATGGCTACACCTTC
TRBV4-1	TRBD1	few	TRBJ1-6	CASSHIPGQFGSPLHF	TGCGCCAGCAGCCACATACCGGGACAGTTTGGCTCACCCCTCCACTTT
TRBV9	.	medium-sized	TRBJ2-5	CASSTRQVGDQETQYF	TGTGCCAGCAGCACTCGTCAGGTGGGAGACCAAGAGACCCAGTACTTC
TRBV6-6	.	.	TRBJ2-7	CAESQNSYEQYF	TGTGCGGAGTCCCAGAACTCCTACGAGCAGTACTTC
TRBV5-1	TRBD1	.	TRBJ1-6	CASSPDRVVLDSPLHF	TGCGCCAGCAGCCCGGACAGGGTTGTGTTAGATTCACCCCTCCACTTT
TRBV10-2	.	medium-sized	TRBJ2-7	CASSAGPYNSYEQYF	TGCGCCAGCAGCGCGGGACCCTATAACTCCTACGAGCAGTACTTC
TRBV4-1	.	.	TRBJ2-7	CASSQEDRPVVYEQYF	TGCGCCAGCAGCCAAGAAGACAGGCCGGTCGTGTACGAGCAGTACTTC
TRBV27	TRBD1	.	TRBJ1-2	CASSQGALYGYTF	TGTGCCAGCAGTCAGGGGGCATTGTATGGCTACACCTTC
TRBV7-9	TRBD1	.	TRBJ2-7	CASSPPTGDYEQYF	TGTGCCAGCAGTCCCCCGACAGGGGACTACGAGCAGTACTTC
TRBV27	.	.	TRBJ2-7	CASSTGKYEQYF	TGTGCCAGCAGTACAGGGAAGTACGAGCAGTACTTC
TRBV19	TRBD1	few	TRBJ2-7	CATSTGRNEQYF	TGTGCCACGTCGACAGGGCGGAACGAGCAGTACTTC
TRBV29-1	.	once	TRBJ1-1	CSGEDRLNTEAFF	TGCAGCGGAGAGGACAGATTGAACACTGAAGCTTTCTTT
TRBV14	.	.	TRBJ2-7	CASSHPDSPYEQYF	TGTGCCAGCAGCCACCCGGACAGTCCCTACGAGCAGTACTTC
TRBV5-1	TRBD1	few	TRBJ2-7	CASSLTGVHEQYF	TGCGCCAGCAGCTTGACAGGGGTCCACGAGCAGTACTTC
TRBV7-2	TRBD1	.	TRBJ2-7	CASSLGTGFAYEQYF	TGTGCCAGCAGCTTAGGGACAGGCTTTGCCTACGAGCAGTACTTC
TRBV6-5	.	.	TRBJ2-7	CASSLADEQYF	TGTGCCAGCAGCTTAGCCGACGAGCAGTACTTC
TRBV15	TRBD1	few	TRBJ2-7	CATSREATGQGYEQYF	TGTGCCACCAGCAGAGAGGCGACAGGGCAAGGCTACGAGCAGTACTTC
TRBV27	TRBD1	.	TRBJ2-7	CASSPGQGGFEQYF	TGTGCCAGCAGTCCTGGACAGGGTGGGTTCGAGCAGTACTTC
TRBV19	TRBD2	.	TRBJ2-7	CASSIAGAGAFYEQYF	TGTGCCAGTAGTATAGCGGGAGCGGGGGCTTTCTACGAGCAGTACTTC
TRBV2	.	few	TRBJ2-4	CASGQSEYF	TGTGCCAGTGGACAGTCCGAGTACTTC
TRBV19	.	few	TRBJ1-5	CASSIGEGNNQPQHF	TGTGCCAGTAGTATTGGAGAGGGAAACAATCAGCCCCAGCATTTT
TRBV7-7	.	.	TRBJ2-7	CASSSLQGSEQYF	TGTGCCAGCAGCTCCCTCCAGGGGTCCGAGCAGTACTTC
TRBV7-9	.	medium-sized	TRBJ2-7	CASSQTDGSYEQYF	TGTGCCAGCAGCCAGACAGACGGCTCCTACGAGCAGTACTTC
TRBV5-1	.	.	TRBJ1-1	CASSASQEGTEAFF	TGCGCCAGCAGCGCGTCCCAGGAGGGCACTGAAGCTTTCTTT
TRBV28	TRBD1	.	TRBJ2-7	CASGKQGPREQYF	TGTGCCAGCGGGAAACAGGGGCCAAGGGAGCAGTACTTC
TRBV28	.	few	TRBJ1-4	CASSPALGTSPLKLFF	TGTGCCAGCAGTCCCGCCCTCGGGACAAGTCCCCTTAAACTGTTTTTT
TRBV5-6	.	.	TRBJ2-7	CASISQADEQYF	TGTGCCAGCATCTCCCAGGCAGACGAGCAGTACTTC
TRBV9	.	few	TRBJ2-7	CASSEGGQLGEQYF	TGTGCCAGCAGCGAGGGGGGACAGCTTGGCGAGCAGTACTTC
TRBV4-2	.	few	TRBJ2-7	CASSPPEGYEQYF	TGTGCCAGCAGCCCCCCGGAGGGATACGAGCAGTACTTC
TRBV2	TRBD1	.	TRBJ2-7	CASAVGAGGYEQYF	TGTGCCAGCGCGGTTGGAGCAGGGGGCTACGAGCAGTACTTC